The 15 T cell receptor beta chains below all came from one sample that was sequenced in a study of T-cell reconstitution after alpha-beta-depleted transplantation in children. Unique molecular identifiers were incorporated when the TCRbeta library was constructed. Each CDR3 protein gets one entry after TCRdb re-called the PCR reads with MiXCR. This table holds 700,000 or so distinct CDR3 sequences, roughly 13% found once. This specimen was PBMCs, taken before TCRalphabeta/CD19-depleted stem cell transplant. The receptors were sampled from a girl aged 2 to 9 with congenital amegakaryocytic thrombocytopenia, due to receive a stem cell transplant.

A word on this clonotype: Germline and junction disagree at one end, which may indicate a read error. V is TRBV27 and J is TRBJ1-2; no definite D call. Looked up from germline, CDR1 is MNHEY and CDR2 is SMNVEV (reference sequence). This CDR3 comprises 13 residues. DNA of the CDR3: TGTGCCTCGTCCGGGCAGGCGAACTATGGCTACGCCTTC. Protein sequence: CASSGQANYGYAF.

Worth noting for this clonotype: This may be a read error: a much more frequent sequence differs by one nucleotide. This sequence joins TRBV10-3 and TRBJ2-6; possible D gene TRBD1, 6 bases. The CDR3 runs to 18 residues. Trimming left V 4 bases short and J 1 base short, with 17 bases between. The germline CDR1 and CDR2 sequences are ENHRY and SYGVKD. The CDR3 sequence: CAISVSSRGISGANVLTF. In nucleotides, the CDR3 is TGTGCCATCAGTGTAAGTAGCAGGGGAATTTCTGGGGCCAACGTCCTGACTTTC.

The genes are TRBV24-1 and TRBJ2-3; 7 bases map to TRBD1. The CDR3 is 17 residues long. Germline V gene data show CDR1 as KGHDR and CDR2 as SFDVKD. Germline trimming cut 3 bases from V and 1 base from J; bases unmatched to any gene: 9. The chain's CDR3 is CATSDPPGTEGTDTQYF. The CDR3 coding sequence is TGTGCCACCAGTGATCCCCCGGGGACAGAGGGCACAGATACGCAGTATTTT.

The sample holds many counts of this clonotype. The CDR3 DNA reads as TGTGCCAGTCCGACAGGGGGATTGAACACCGGGGAGCTGTTTTTT. This gives the protein CASPTGGLNTGELFF. The chain combines TRBV7-8 with TRBJ2-2; 9 bases match TRBD1. The V segment lost 9 bases and the J segment 1 base; nucleotides outside the gene matches: 6. There are 15 residues in the CDR3. Germline assignment: CDR1 SGHVS and CDR2 FQNEAQ.

This clonotype was observed a few times. This chain links TRBV5-6 with TRBJ2-1, with 8 bases lining up with TRBD2. V shed 3 bases and J 7 bases; nucleotides not matched to a gene: 18. CDR3 length: 18 residues. Germline assignment: CDR1 SGHDT and CDR2 YYEEEE. This CDR3 is CASSYDISGLGELNEQFF. For the CDR3, the DNA is TGTGCCAGCAGCTATGATATATCGGGACTAGGCGAACTAAATGAGCAGTTCTTC.

The V and J genes are TRBV5-1 and TRBJ1-4; D not certain. The germline gives CDR1 SGHRS, CDR2 YFSETQ. CDR3 length: 15 amino acids. V lost 4 bases and J 5 bases, leaving 15 bases between the germline ends. The CDR3 DNA sequence: TGCGCCAGCAGCGGCCAAGCCTCCAGGAATGAAAAACTGTTTTTT. The encoded protein is CASSGQASRNEKLFF.

The sample holds a few counts of this clonotype. V gene TRBV12-3 or TRBV12-4 combines with J gene TRBJ2-1; TRBD2 aligns across 13 bases. The CDR3 has 18 amino acids. Germline trimming cut 6 bases from V and 2 bases from J; bases unmatched to any gene: 10. CDR3 DNA: TGTGCCAGCAGCAACACCGGGACTAGCGGGACCACCTACAATGAGCAGTTCTTC. Translating it yields CASSNTGTSGTTYNEQFF.

This clonotype was counted a single time. V is TRBV11-2 and J is TRBJ2-1, with D unresolved. Germline CDR1 SGHAT, CDR2 FQNNGV. The CDR3 runs 14 residues. V was trimmed by 2 bases and J by 8 bases, leaving 13 bases between them. CDR3 bases: TGTGCCAGCAGCTTAATCCCCCCAAACTATGAGCAGTTCTTC. It translates to CASSLIPPNYEQFF.

This clonotype was counted many times. This chain joins TRBV4-1 and TRBJ1-6; maybe TRBD1 (5 bases). From germline, CDR1 is MGHRA and CDR2 YSYEKL. The CDR3 is made up of 12 amino acids. V lost 8 bases and J 8 bases, leaving 10 bases between the germline ends. The CDR3 DNA reads as TGCGCCAGCCGTACGGGGGATTCACCCCTCCACTTT. It yields the protein CASRTGDSPLHF.

Many counts were recorded for this clonotype. The rearrangement links TRBV20-1 to TRBJ2-3, with TRBD2 matching 8 bases. Germline CDR1 DFQATT, CDR2 SNEGSKA (reference sequence). V lost 3 bases, J lost 7 bases, and 6 bases stayed unmatched. This CDR3 region has 13 residues. The CDR3 DNA reads as TGCAGTGCTAGTCGCGGGAGGACTTATACGCAGTATTTT. Protein sequence: CSASRGRTYTQYF.

This clonotype has ten or more counts. This chain connects TRBV12-3 or TRBV12-4 to TRBJ1-5; perhaps TRBD1 as D (6 bases). The CDR3 length is 14 residues. Trimming took 7 bases from V and 7 from J, leaving 17 bases between them. DNA for the CDR3: TGTGCCAGCACCTCACAGGGTGGAGGACAGCCCCAGCATTTT. Translation gives CASTSQGGGQPQHF.

The rearrangement joins TRBV7-6 to TRBJ2-3; 7 bases align to TRBD2. J was trimmed by 3 bases and V by 2 bases; bases with no gene match: 8. From germline, CDR1 is SGHVS and CDR2 FNYEAQ. The CDR3 extends over 16 amino acids. Written as DNA, the CDR3 is TGTGCCAGCAGCTTATTGGTGGGAGGGCCGACAGATACGCAGTATTTT. It is translated as CASSLLVGGPTDTQYF.

This clonotype was counted ten times or more. The rearrangement links TRBV27 to TRBJ1-2; no clear D. Germline assignment: CDR1 MNHEY and CDR2 SMNVEV (reference sequence). This CDR3 has 15 residues. V lost 8 bases and J lost 5, with 21 bases in between. CDR3 nucleotides: TGTGCCAGCTCAGGCCGCAAGGGCCCCATTTATGGCTACACCTTC. Translation gives CASSGRKGPIYGYTF.

In this sample, this clonotype turned up many times. The chain links TRBV24-1 to TRBJ2-3; 8 nucleotides match TRBD1. The germline V gene has CDR1 KGHDR and CDR2 SFDVKD. This CDR3 has 18 residues. Trimming took 2 bases from V and 3 from J; bases not matched to a gene: 12. This CDR3 reads CATSDSPRQGRSTDTQYF. CDR3 bases: TGTGCCACCAGTGATTCCCCGCGACAGGGGAGGTCGACAGATACGCAGTATTTT.

The chain recombines TRBV20-1 with TRBJ2-1; no firm D call. V dropped 3 bases and J dropped 6 bases, with 15 bases sitting between them. Germline-derived CDR1 and CDR2 are DFQATT and SNEGSKA (reference sequence). This CDR3 has 14 amino acids. The CDR3 bases are TGCAGTGCTAGGGGCCCGCAACCCCCCAATGAGCAGTTCTTC. Residues: CSARGPQPPNEQFF.